A selection of T cell receptor beta chains follows, all from one sample in a study of Graves' ophthalmopathy and Graves' hyperthyroidism. TCRdb fed the multiplex PCR reads into MiXCR, producing one record per CDR3 protein. The sample carries fewer than 350,000 distinct CDR3 sequences, around a sixth recorded once. The specimen sequenced was peripheral blood. Receptors originate from an adult man with Graves' ophthalmopathy. Each CDR3 is given with its conserved first and last residue. The order of the fields is clone size, J gene, D gene, V gene, CDR3 protein, CDR3 DNA. A D gene is named only where the DNA matches it firmly. The size entry is marked missing in some rows and otherwise reads once, few, many or a size class.

>many|TRBJ2-5|TRBD2|TRBV20-1
CSARAGGQGQETQYF
TGCAGTGCTAGAGCGGGAGGGCAGGGCCAAGAGACCCAGTACTTC
>many|TRBJ2-7|.|TRBV5-1
CASSLGGMVYEQYF
TGCGCCAGCAGCTTGGGGGGGATGGTCTACGAGCAGTACTTC
>many|TRBJ1-1|TRBD1|TRBV5-1
CASSYGQGFNTEAFF
TGCGCCAGCAGCTATGGACAGGGTTTCAACACTGAAGCTTTCTTT
>many|TRBJ2-5|TRBD2|TRBV20-1
CSAGTSGGAPGETQYF
TGCAGTGCCGGGACTAGCGGGGGGGCCCCGGGGGAGACCCAGTACTTC
>many|TRBJ2-4|TRBD2|TRBV4-1
CASSQWSGGPDIQYF
TGCGCCAGCAGCCAATGGTCGGGGGGGCCGGACATTCAGTACTTC
>many|TRBJ2-2|.|TRBV5-1
CASSIGGPRTGELFF
TGCGCCAGCAGCATCGGAGGGCCAAGGACCGGGGAGCTGTTTTTT
>.|TRBJ2-7|.|TRBV12-3/TRBV12-4
CASYSPRSGVYEQYF
TGTGCCAGCTATTCCCCTAGGAGCGGAGTTTACGAGCAGTACTTC
>many|TRBJ1-2|TRBD1|TRBV27
CASSLGTGGFGYTF
TGTGCCAGCAGTTTAGGCACAGGGGGCTTTGGCTACACCTTC
>many|TRBJ1-1|.|TRBV20-1
CSAPLQVLRTEAFF
TGCAGTGCTCCCCTACAGGTTCTGAGGACTGAAGCTTTCTTT
>many|TRBJ1-2|.|TRBV4-1
CASQNGGHGYTF
TGCGCCAGCCAAAACGGCGGACATGGCTACACCTTC
>few|TRBJ2-5|TRBD2|TRBV7-8
CASSLRGIAGGRETQYF
TGTGCCAGCAGCTTAAGGGGAATAGCGGGAGGTCGGGAGACCCAGTACTTC
>many|TRBJ1-5|TRBD1|TRBV6-2/TRBV6-3
CASSYSRQGTSNQPQHF
TGTGCCAGCAGTTACTCGCGACAGGGAACTAGCAATCAGCCCCAGCATTTT
>many|TRBJ1-1|.|TRBV12-3/TRBV12-4
CASRLRAEAFF
TGTGCCAGCAGACTTAGGGCTGAAGCTTTCTTT
>many|TRBJ1-5|TRBD1|TRBV29-1
CSVVQGSVNQPQHF
TGCAGCGTTGTACAGGGGTCAGTCAATCAGCCCCAGCATTTT
>many|TRBJ1-1|TRBD1|TRBV20-1
CSAQSGTGGVNTEAFF
TGCAGTGCCCAGTCCGGGACAGGGGGTGTTAACACTGAAGCTTTCTTT
>many|TRBJ1-1|.|TRBV6-2/TRBV6-3
CASRVEGTRNTEAFF
TGTGCCAGCAGAGTCGAGGGGACAAGGAACACTGAAGCTTTCTTT
>once|TRBJ2-4|TRBD2|TRBV11-1
CASSYGLAGLGTKNIQYF
TGTGCCAGCAGCTACGGGCTAGCGGGACTTGGAACCAAAAACATTCAGTACTTC
>many|TRBJ1-6|.|TRBV27
CASSFETLGNSPLHF
TGTGCCAGCAGTTTTGAGACTCTAGGCAATTCACCCCTCCACTTT
>many|TRBJ2-5|TRBD1|TRBV7-8
CASSKQGAQETQYF
TGTGCCAGCAGCAAACAGGGGGCCCAAGAGACCCAGTACTTC
>many|TRBJ2-2|TRBD1|TRBV12-3/TRBV12-4
CASSRGTDITGELFF
TGTGCCAGCAGTCGTGGGACAGATATCACCGGGGAGCTGTTTTTT
>many|TRBJ1-2|.|TRBV24-1
CATSDPSGAGGYTF
TGTGCCACCAGTGACCCCTCGGGGGCGGGTGGCTACACCTTC
>many|TRBJ2-7|.|TRBV6-1
CASSEGVSLEQYF
TGTGCCAGCAGTGAAGGGGTCTCACTCGAGCAGTACTTC
>many|TRBJ1-1|.|TRBV5-5
CASSLRQGAVEAFF
TGTGCCAGCAGCTTACGCCAGGGCGCCGTTGAAGCTTTCTTT
>many|TRBJ1-2|.|TRBV11-1
CASSYTTGTTTF
TGTGCCAGCAGCTATACTACAGGGACCACCACCTTC
>many|TRBJ1-2|TRBD1|TRBV25-1
CASSEGDRRSYGYTF
TGTGCCAGCAGTGAAGGGGACAGACGAAGCTATGGCTACACCTTC
>many|TRBJ1-1|.|TRBV2
CASSVFEGEAFF
TGTGCCAGCAGTGTATTTGAGGGTGAAGCTTTCTTT
>.|TRBJ2-4|.|TRBV12-3/TRBV12-4
CASTQSGAKNIQYF
TGTGCCAGCACTCAAAGCGGAGCCAAAAACATTCAGTACTTC
>many|TRBJ2-7|TRBD1|TRBV30
CAWSPRGPSWEQYF
TGTGCCTGGAGCCCAAGGGGGCCCTCCTGGGAGCAGTACTTC
>many|TRBJ2-5|.|TRBV20-1
CSARVRGGIQETQYF
TGCAGTGCTAGAGTCCGAGGAGGGATCCAAGAGACCCAGTACTTC
>many|TRBJ1-1|TRBD1|TRBV6-1
CASMSREPTGSRAFF
TGTGCCAGCATGAGTCGGGAACCGACAGGGAGTCGAGCTTTCTTT
>.|TRBJ2-2|.|TRBV15
CATSSGRRAGGELFF
TGTGCCACCAGCAGTGGACGAAGGGCTGGCGGGGAGCTGTTTTTT
>many|TRBJ2-3|TRBD2|TRBV6-2/TRBV6-3
CASSYSGREGHADTQYF
TGTGCCAGCAGTTACTCTGGCCGGGAGGGCCACGCAGATACGCAGTATTTT
>many|TRBJ2-5|.|TRBV28
CASSILRETQYF
TGTGCCAGCAGTATTCTTAGGGAGACCCAGTACTTC
>many|TRBJ2-5|.|TRBV20-1
CSARHGGPETQYF
TGCAGTGCCAGACACGGGGGGCCGGAGACCCAGTACTTC
>many|TRBJ1-6|.|TRBV7-2
CASGQAFNSPLHF
TGTGCCAGCGGCCAGGCCTTTAATTCACCCCTCCACTTT
>many|TRBJ2-5|TRBD2|TRBV24-1
CATSAGGTQETQYF
TGTGCCACCAGCGCGGGGGGGACTCAAGAGACCCAGTACTTC
>.|TRBJ1-1|TRBD1|TRBV10-1
CASSEGTGTEAFF
TGCGCCAGCAGTGAGGGGACAGGGACTGAAGCTTTCTTT
>many|TRBJ1-1|.|TRBV3-1
CASSQLGGSAEAFF
TGTGCCAGCAGCCAACTAGGGGGGTCCGCTGAAGCTTTCTTT
>.|TRBJ1-5|.|TRBV6-7
CASSRRALANNQPQHF
TGTGCCAGCAGTCGACGCGCCCTCGCCAACAATCAGCCCCAGCATTTT
>many|TRBJ1-5|.|TRBV12-3/TRBV12-4
CASSLRTRLLSNQPQHF
TGTGCCAGCAGTTTACGGACCCGACTGCTGAGCAATCAGCCCCAGCATTTT
>many|TRBJ1-5|.|TRBV12-5
CASSAGDQPQHF
TGTGCTAGTTCGGCCGGGGATCAGCCCCAGCATTTT
>many|TRBJ1-2|.|TRBV19
CASSIKLGGGGYTF
TGTGCCAGTAGTATTAAGTTGGGGGGCGGCGGCTACACCTTC
>many|TRBJ1-2|.|TRBV2
CASSALKGGAMRYTF
TGTGCCAGCAGTGCTCTTAAGGGGGGAGCAATGCGGTACACCTTC
>many|TRBJ2-2|TRBD1|TRBV7-2
CASSPRTGDTGELFF
TGTGCCAGCAGCCCCCGGACAGGAGACACCGGGGAGCTGTTTTTT
>many|TRBJ2-5|.|TRBV6-1
CASSDPRGRWYQETQYF
TGTGCCAGCAGTGACCCCCGTGGGCGGTGGTACCAAGAGACCCAGTACTTC
>many|TRBJ2-2|.|TRBV4-2
CASSQEWRRTGELFF
TGTGCCAGCAGCCAAGAGTGGAGGAGAACCGGGGAGCTGTTTTTT
>many|TRBJ1-5|.|TRBV29-1
CSVGSGNQPQHF
TGCAGCGTTGGCAGCGGAAATCAGCCCCAGCATTTT
>many|TRBJ1-2|TRBD1|TRBV6-1
CASSQRTGDGYTF
TGTGCCAGCAGCCAACGGACAGGGGATGGCTACACCTTC
>many|TRBJ2-7|TRBD2|TRBV19
CASSIVAGTLYEQYF
TGTGCCAGTAGTATAGTAGCGGGAACCCTCTACGAGCAGTACTTC
>many|TRBJ1-1|TRBD1|TRBV5-1
CASSQGDRVSTEAFF
TGCGCCAGCAGCCAAGGGGACAGGGTTTCCACTGAAGCTTTCTTT
>many|TRBJ1-2|.|TRBV7-2
CASSSLLGVHGYTF
TGTGCCAGCAGCTCCCTGTTGGGTGTTCACGGCTACACCTTC
>.|TRBJ1-6|.|TRBV6-1
CASRTSNSPLHF
TGTGCCAGCAGGACTTCAAATTCACCCCTCCACTTT
>.|TRBJ2-5|.|TRBV6-1
CASSPSWGPLETQYF
TGTGCCAGCTCCCCTTCGTGGGGGCCCCTGGAGACCCAGTACTTC
>many|TRBJ2-5|.|TRBV3-1
CASAGAQETQYF
TGTGCCAGCGCCGGGGCCCAAGAGACCCAGTACTTC
>many|TRBJ1-2|.|TRBV7-2
CASSLQGRSGYTF
TGTGCCAGCAGCCTCCAGGGGCGCAGTGGCTACACCTTC